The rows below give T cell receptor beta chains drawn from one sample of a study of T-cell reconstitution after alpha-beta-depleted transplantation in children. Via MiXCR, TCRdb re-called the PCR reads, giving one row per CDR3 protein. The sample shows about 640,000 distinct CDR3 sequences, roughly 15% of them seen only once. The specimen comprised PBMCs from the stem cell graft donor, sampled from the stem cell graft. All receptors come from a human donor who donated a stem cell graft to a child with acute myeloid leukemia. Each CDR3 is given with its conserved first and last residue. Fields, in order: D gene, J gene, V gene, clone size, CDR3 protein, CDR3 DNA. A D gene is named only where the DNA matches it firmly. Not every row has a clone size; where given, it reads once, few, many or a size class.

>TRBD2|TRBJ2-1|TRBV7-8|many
CASSAALAGRPGDEQFF
TGTGCCAGCAGCGCTGCACTAGCGGGGAGGCCCGGTGATGAGCAGTTCTTC
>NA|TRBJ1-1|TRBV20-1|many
CSAPRSGGNTEAFF
TGCAGTGCTCCGAGGAGCGGAGGGAACACTGAAGCTTTCTTT
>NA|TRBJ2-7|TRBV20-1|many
CSAGGDSWQSSYEQYF
TGCAGTGCTGGGGGTGACAGCTGGCAAAGCTCCTACGAGCAGTACTTC
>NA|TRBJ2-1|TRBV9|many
CASSGPPSYNEQFF
TGTGCCAGCAGCGGACCCCCGTCCTACAATGAGCAGTTCTTC
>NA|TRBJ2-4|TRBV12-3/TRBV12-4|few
CASSVDLAKNIQYF
TGTGCCAGCAGTGTGGACCTAGCCAAAAACATTCAGTACTTC
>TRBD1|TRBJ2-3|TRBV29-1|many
CSVTGANTDTQYF
TGCAGCGTCACAGGGGCCAACACAGATACGCAGTATTTT
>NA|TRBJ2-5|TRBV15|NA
CATSNRRARETQYF
TGTGCCACCAGCAACCGGAGGGCGAGAGAGACCCAGTACTTC
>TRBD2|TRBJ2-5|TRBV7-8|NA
CASSLRRLAGRRETQYF
TGTGCCAGCAGCTTAAGGAGACTAGCGGGGCGTCGGGAGACCCAGTACTTC
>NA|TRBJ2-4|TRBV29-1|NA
CSVGVKGIAKNIQYF
TGCAGCGTTGGGGTGAAAGGGATAGCCAAAAACATTCAGTACTTC
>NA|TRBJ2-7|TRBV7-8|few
CASSLRAVSYEQYF
TGTGCCAGCAGCTTACGCGCCGTCTCCTACGAGCAGTACTTC
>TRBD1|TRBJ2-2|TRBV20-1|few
CSARNPRTGGIGELFF
TGCAGTGCTCGAAATCCTCGGACAGGGGGAATCGGGGAGCTGTTTTTT
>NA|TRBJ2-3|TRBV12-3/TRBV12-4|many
CASSTEGSGTQYF
TGTGCCAGCAGCACCGAGGGTTCTGGTACGCAGTATTTT
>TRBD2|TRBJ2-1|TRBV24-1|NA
CATSDPGGEQFF
TGTGCCACCAGTGATCCCGGGGGGGAGCAGTTCTTC
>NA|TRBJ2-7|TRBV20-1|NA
CSASYTFYEQYF
TGCAGTGCTTCTTACACATTCTACGAGCAGTACTTC
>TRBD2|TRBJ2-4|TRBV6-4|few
CASSPRGTSGGLIAKNIQYF
TGTGCCAGCAGTCCTAGGGGGACTAGCGGGGGGCTTATAGCCAAAAACATTCAGTACTTC
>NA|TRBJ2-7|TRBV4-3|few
CASSQSRQDSYEQYF
TGCGCCAGCAGCCAATCCCGACAGGACTCCTACGAGCAGTACTTC
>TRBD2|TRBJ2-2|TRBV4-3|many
CASSQDVIAGDTGELFF
TGCGCCAGCAGCCAAGATGTAATAGCGGGTGACACCGGGGAGCTGTTTTTT
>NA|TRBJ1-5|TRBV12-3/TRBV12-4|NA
CASRVGGGNQPQHF
TGTGCCAGCAGGGTTGGGGGAGGCAATCAGCCCCAGCATTTT
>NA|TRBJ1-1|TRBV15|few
CATSRPDRGNTEAFF
TGTGCCACCAGCAGGCCCGACAGAGGGAACACTGAAGCTTTCTTT
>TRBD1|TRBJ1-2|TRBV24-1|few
CATSDRDRARGYTF
TGTGCCACCAGTGATCGTGACAGGGCCCGAGGCTACACCTTC
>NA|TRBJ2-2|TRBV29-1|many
CSVGIMGTGELFF
TGCAGCGTTGGCATAATGGGCACCGGGGAGCTGTTTTTT
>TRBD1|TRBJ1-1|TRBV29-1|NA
CSADRGPEAFF
TGCAGCGCAGACAGGGGCCCTGAAGCTTTCTTT
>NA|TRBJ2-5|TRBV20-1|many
CSAGRRAGQETQYF
TGCAGTGCTGGTAGACGTGCAGGCCAAGAGACCCAGTACTTC
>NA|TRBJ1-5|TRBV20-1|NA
CSANTPGTRQPQHF
TGCAGTGCTAATACACCAGGGACGAGACAGCCCCAGCATTTT
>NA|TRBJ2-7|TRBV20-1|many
CSARRSRPTSYEQYF
TGCAGTGCTAGAAGGAGCAGACCAACCTCCTACGAGCAGTACTTC
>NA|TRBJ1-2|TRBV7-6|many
CASSKGGSYGYTF
TGTGCCAGCAGCAAAGGTGGCAGCTATGGCTACACCTTC
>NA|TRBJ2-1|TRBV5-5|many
CASSEGVEQFF
TGTGCCAGCAGCGAGGGTGTTGAGCAGTTCTTC
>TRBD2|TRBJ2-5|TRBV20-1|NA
CSVWRGGWETQYF
TGCAGTGTTTGGCGGGGGGGGTGGGAGACCCAGTACTTC
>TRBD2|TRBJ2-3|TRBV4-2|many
CASSQDVAGGTDTQYF
TGTGCCAGCAGCCAAGATGTGGCGGGGGGCACGGATACGCAGTATTTT